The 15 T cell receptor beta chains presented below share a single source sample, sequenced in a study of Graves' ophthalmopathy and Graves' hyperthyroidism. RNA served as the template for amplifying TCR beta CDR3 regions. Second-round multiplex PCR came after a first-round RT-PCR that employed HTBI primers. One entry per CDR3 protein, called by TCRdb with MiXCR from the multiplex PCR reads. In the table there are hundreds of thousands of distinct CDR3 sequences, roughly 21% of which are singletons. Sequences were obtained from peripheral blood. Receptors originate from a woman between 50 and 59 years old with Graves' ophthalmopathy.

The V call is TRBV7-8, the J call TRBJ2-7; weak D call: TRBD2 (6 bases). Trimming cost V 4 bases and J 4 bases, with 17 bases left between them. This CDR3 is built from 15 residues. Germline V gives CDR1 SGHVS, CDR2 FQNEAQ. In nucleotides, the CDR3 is TGTGCCAGCAGCTCGTCGGGAGAGGGCGCGTACGAGCAGTACTTC. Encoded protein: CASSSSGEGAYEQYF.

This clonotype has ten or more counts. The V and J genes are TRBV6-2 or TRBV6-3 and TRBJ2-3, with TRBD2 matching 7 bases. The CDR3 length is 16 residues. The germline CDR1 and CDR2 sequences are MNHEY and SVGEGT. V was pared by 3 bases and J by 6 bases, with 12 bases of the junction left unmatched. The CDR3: CASSYWELALPDTQYF. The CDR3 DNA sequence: TGTGCCAGCAGTTATTGGGAACTAGCGCTCCCCGATACGCAGTATTTT.

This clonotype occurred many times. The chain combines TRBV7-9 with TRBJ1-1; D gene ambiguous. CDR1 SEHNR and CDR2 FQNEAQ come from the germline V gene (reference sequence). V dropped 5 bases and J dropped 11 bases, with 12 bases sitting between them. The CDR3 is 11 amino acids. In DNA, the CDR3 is TGTGCCAGCAGCGTGGCTGGGTTTGCTTTCTTT. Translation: CASSVAGFAFF.

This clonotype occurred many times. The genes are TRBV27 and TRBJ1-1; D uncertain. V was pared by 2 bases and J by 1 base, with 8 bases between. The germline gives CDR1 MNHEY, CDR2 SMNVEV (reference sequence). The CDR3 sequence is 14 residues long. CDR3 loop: CASSLRAWNTEAFF. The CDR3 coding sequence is TGTGCCAGCAGTTTAAGGGCTTGGAACACTGAAGCTTTCTTT.

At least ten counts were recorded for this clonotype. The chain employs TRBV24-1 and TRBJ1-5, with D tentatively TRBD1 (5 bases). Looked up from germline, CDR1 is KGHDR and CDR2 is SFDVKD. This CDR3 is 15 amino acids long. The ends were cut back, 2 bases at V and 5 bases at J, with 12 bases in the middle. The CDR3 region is CATSDSGRGDQPQHF. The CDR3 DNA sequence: TGTGCCACCAGTGATTCAGGGAGAGGAGATCAGCCCCAGCATTTT.

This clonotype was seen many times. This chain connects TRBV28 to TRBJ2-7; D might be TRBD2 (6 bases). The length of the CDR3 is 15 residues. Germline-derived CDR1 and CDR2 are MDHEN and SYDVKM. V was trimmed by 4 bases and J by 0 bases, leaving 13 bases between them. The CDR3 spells CASSSATGLSYEQYF. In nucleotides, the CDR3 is TGTGCCAGCAGTTCGGCCACGGGACTCTCCTACGAGCAGTACTTC.

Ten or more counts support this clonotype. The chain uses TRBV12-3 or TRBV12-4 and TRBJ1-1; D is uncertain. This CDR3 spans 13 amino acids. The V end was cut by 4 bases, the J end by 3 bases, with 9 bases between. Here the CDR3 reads CASSSGVYTEAFF. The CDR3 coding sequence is TGTGCCAGCAGTTCGGGTGTGTACACTGAAGCTTTCTTT.

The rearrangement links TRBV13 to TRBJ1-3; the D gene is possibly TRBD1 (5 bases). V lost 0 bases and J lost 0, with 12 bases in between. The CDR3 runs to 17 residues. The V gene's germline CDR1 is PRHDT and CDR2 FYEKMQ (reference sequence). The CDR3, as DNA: TGTGCCAGCAGCTTAGGGTACAGGTCGAGCTCTGGAAACACCATATATTTT. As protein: CASSLGYRSSSGNTIYF.

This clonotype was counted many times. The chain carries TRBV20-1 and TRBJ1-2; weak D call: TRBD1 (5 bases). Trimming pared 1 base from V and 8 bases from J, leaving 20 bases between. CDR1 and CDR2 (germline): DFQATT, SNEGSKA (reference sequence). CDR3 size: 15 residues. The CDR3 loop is CSARGGYLDPTGYTF. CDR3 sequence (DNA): TGCAGTGCTAGAGGGGGCTATTTAGACCCCACCGGCTACACCTTC.

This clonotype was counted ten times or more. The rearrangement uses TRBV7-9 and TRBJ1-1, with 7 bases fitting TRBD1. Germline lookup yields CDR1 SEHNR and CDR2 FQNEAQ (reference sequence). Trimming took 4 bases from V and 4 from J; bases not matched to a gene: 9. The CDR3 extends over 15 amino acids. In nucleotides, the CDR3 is TGTGCCAGCAGCTACCCCGACAGGGTAGGCACTGAAGCTTTCTTT. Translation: CASSYPDRVGTEAFF.

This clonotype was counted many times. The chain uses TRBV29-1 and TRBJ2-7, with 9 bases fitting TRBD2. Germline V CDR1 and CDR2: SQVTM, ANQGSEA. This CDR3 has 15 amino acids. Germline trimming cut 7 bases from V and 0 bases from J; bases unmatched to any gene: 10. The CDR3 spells CSASGTSLTSYEQYF. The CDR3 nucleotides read TGCAGCGCCTCCGGGACTAGCCTTACCTCCTACGAGCAGTACTTC.

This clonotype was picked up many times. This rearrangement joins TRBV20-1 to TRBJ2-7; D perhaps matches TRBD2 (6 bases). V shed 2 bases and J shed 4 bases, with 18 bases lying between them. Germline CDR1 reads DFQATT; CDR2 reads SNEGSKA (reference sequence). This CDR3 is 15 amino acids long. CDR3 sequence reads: CSARSQAGNNYEQYF. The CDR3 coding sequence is TGCAGTGCTAGAAGCCAGGCGGGAAATAATTACGAGCAGTACTTC.

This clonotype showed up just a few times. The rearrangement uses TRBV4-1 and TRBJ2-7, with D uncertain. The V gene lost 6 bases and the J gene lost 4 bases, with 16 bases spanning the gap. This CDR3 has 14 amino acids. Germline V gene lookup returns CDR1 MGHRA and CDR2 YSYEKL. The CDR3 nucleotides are TGCGCCAGCAGTTATGACCTCGCCTCTTACGAGCAGTACTTC. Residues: CASSYDLASYEQYF.

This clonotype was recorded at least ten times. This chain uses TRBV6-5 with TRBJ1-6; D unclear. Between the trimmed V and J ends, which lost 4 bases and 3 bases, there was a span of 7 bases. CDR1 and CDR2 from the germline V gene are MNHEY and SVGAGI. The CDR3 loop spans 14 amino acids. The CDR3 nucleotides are TGTGCCAGCAGTTCGTCCGACTATAATTCACCCCTCCACTTT. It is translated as CASSSSDYNSPLHF.

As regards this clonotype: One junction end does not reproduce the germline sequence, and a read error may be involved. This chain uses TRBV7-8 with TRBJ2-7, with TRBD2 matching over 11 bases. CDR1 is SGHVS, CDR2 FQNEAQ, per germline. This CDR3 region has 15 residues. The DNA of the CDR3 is TGTGCCGGCAGCTTTAGGACTAGCGGGTTGTACGAGCAGTACTTC. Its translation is CAGSFRTSGLYEQYF.